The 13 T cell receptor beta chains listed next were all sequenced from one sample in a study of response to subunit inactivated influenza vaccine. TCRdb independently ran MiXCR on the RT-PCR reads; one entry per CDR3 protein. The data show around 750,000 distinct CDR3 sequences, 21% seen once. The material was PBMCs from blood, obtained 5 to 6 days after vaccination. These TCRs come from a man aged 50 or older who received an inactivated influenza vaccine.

In DNA, the CDR3 is TGCAGCGTTTCACCAGGGGGCTTAGAGACCCAGTACTTC. Translating gives CSVSPGGLETQYF. This rearrangement joins TRBV29-1 to TRBJ2-5; 8 nucleotides match TRBD1. The V segment lost 5 bases and the J segment 4 bases; nucleotides outside the gene matches: 6. CDR3 length equals 13 residues. CDR1 and CDR2 (germline): SQVTM, ANQGSEA.

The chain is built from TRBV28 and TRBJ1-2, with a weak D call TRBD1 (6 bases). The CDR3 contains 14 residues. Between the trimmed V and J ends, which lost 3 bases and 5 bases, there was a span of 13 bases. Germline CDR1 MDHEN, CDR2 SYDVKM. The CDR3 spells CASSLRTAQYGYTF. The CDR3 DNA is TGTGCCAGCAGTTTGCGGACAGCACAGTATGGCTACACCTTC.

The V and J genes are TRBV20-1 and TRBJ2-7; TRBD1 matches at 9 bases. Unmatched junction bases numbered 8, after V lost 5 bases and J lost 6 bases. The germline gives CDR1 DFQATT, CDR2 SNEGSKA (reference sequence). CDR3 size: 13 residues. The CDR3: CSASPDRGSEQYF. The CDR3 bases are TGCAGTGCTTCCCCGGACAGGGGTAGCGAGCAGTACTTC.

The CDR3 loop reads CASSQDNRAGSSYEQYF. The DNA of the CDR3 is TGCGCCAGCAGCCAAGATAACCGAGCAGGGAGCTCCTACGAGCAGTACTTC. This chain links TRBV4-1 with TRBJ2-7, with D possibly called TRBD1 or TRBD2 (5 bases each). From germline, CDR1 is MGHRA and CDR2 YSYEKL. Trimming took 0 bases from V and 0 from J, leaving 15 bases between them. CDR3 length: 17 residues.

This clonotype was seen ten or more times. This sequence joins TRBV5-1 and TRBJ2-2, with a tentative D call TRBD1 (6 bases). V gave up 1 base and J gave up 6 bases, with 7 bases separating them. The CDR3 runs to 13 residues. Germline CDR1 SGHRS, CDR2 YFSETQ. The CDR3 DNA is TGCGCCAGCAGCTTGACAGGGCCCGGGGAGCTGTTTTTT. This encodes CASSLTGPGELFF.

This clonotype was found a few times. The CDR3 DNA follows: TGCAGTGCTGAAATGGGACTGTACCAAGAGACCCAGTACTTC. Translating gives CSAEMGLYQETQYF. V gene TRBV20-1 combines with J gene TRBJ2-5, with D possibly TRBD2 on 6 matching bases. Germline V gives CDR1 DFQATT, CDR2 SNEGSKA (reference sequence). Trimming took off 5 bases at V and 0 bases at J, with 13 bases between the two ends. The CDR3 consists of 14 residues.

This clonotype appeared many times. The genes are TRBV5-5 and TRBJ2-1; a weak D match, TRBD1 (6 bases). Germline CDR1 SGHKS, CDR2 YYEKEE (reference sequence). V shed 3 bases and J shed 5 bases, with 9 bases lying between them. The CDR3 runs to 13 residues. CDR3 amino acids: CASSSQGNNEQFF. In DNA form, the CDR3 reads TGTGCCAGCAGCTCCCAGGGGAACAATGAGCAGTTCTTC.

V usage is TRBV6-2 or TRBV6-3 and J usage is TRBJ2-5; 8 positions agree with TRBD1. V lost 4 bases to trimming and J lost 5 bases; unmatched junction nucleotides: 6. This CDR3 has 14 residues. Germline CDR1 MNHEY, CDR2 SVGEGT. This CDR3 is CASSSQGARETQYF. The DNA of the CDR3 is TGTGCCAGCAGTTCCCAGGGGGCCAGGGAGACCCAGTACTTC.

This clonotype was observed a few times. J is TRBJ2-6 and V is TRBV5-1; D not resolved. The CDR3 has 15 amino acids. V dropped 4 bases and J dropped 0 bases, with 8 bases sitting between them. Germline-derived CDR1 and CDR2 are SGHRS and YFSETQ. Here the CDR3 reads CASSIDNSGANVLTF. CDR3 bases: TGCGCCAGCAGCATTGACAACTCTGGGGCCAACGTCCTGACTTTC.

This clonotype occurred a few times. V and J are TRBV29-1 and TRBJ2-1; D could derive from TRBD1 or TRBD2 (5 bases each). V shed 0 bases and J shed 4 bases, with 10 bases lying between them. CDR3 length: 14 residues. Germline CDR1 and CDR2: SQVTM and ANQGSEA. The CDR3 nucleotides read TGCAGCGTTGAAGACAGGGACCGATACAATGAGCAGTTCTTC. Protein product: CSVEDRDRYNEQFF.

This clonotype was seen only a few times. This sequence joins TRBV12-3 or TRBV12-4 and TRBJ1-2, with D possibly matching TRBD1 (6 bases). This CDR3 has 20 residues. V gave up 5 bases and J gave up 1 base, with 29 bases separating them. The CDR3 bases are TGTGCCAGCAGTACGACCGGGACATGGATAAGGAGGGGATTTAACTATGGCTACACCTTC. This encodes CASSTTGTWIRRGFNYGYTF.

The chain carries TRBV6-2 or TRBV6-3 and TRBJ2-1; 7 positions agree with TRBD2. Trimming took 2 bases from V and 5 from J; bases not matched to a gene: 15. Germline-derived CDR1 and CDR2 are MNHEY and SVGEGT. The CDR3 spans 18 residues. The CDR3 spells CASSYTIESGIHHNEQFF. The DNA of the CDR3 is TGTGCCAGCAGTTACACGATTGAGAGCGGGATCCATCACAATGAGCAGTTCTTC.

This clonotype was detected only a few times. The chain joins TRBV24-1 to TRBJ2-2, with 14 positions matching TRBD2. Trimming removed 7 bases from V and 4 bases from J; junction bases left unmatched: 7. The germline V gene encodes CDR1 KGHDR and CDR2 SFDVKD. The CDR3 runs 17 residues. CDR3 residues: CATRGTSGSSGTGELFF. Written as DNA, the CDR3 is TGTGCCACCAGAGGGACTAGCGGGAGCAGTGGCACCGGGGAGCTGTTTTTT.